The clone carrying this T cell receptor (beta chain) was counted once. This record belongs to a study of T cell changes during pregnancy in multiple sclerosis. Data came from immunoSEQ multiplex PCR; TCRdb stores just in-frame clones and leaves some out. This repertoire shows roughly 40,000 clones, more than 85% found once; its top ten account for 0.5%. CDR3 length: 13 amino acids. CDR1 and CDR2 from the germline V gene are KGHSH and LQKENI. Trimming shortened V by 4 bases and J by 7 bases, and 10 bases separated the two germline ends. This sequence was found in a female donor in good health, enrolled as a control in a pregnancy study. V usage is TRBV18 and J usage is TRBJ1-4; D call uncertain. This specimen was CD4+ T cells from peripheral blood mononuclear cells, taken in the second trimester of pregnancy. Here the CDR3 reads CASSLNSGEKLFF. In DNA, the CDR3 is TGTGCCAGCTCACTAAACTCTGGTGAAAAACTGTTTTTT.